Detailed here is one T cell receptor beta chain. The antigen it binds to is not known. No base-level quality is on record; no much larger clone is a single base apart. Including cysteine and phenylalanine, the CDR3 has 13 amino acids. The retained sequence is limited to the CDR3, 39 bases, with the frame set at the first base. Trimming takes 4 bases from V and 8 bases from J, and the germline ends sit 11 bases apart. The germline V gene yields KGHSH for CDR1 and LQKENI for CDR2. CD8 naive samples consisted of CD45RO-negative cells that were positively selected for CCR7, yielding a CD45RA+CCR7+ population without TemRA cells. Donors were healthy HIV-negative adults with no recently reported acute infections or vaccinations. All donors were Caucasian adults living in Nashville, Tennessee, USA. Blood was collected by leukapheresis, and PBMCs were isolated by Ficoll-Histopaque density gradient centrifugation and then cryopreserved in liquid nitrogen vapor phase. Purity and quantity of every magnetically sorted T cell population were checked by analytical flow cytometry. Each sorted fraction had its genomic DNA isolated and then quantified by UV absorbance on a Nanodrop 2000c.

TCR CDR3 regions were amplified from genomic DNA by multiplex PCR using the deep immunoSEQ assay. Extracted genomic DNA from each cell subset was distributed evenly across all wells of several immunoSEQ 96-well plates, and each plate was treated as a replicate. For sorted subsets, each replicate PCR was loaded with about 0.2 ug genomic DNA, equivalent to about 30,000 T cell genomes. Purified libraries were measured with a Qubit 3.0 fluorometer, size-checked on a Bioanalyzer 2100, and measured again with the KAPA Library Quantification kit. Every immunoSEQ 96-well plate was sequenced on a separate single-read 150-cycle Illumina NextSeq 550 flow cell. The authors processed their data as follows. Because the immunoSEQ output held only junctional sequences and lacked quality scores, the filtering could not match the filtering applied to full-length reads. To assign V/J genes and CDR3, sequences were annotated using PyIR, a Python wrapper for IgBLAST v1.9, with IMGT germline references. Reads with weak V/J assignments (E-value above 1e-6), missing CDR3, stop codons, out-of-frame junctions, or ambiguous translated residues were removed. A V3J clonotype was defined by an identical inferred V gene, J gene, and CDR3 amino acid sequence. Percentage overlap between repertoires was calculated by dividing the number of shared unique clonotypes by the size of the smaller repertoire. Richness of each repertoire was evaluated using RTK rarefaction, the Chao1 estimator, and Recon v2.1 estimates of unobserved clonotypes. Generation probabilities for all TCRbeta clonotypes obtained by the gDNA method from a few donors were computed using OLGA. Drawn from immuneACCESS, this table holds only the in-frame rearrangements with V and J called that TCRdb kept. Clones are partly lost; checked studies trace under half to an unresolved V gene and leave the rest unexplained. D and trimming were read from the DNA, whereas the V and J calls and clone size are those reported in that table. The table for this sample lists some 2,000,000 clones; approximately 94% of them were counted only once. Together, the top ten hold around 1.1% of the sample.

The data belong to a study of shared clonotypes between healthy human individuals (dated by TCRdb to the early 2020s). Regarding the study in general: Two women and a few men aged 18 to 49 years were included in the cohort. For each donor, CD4 naive and CD4 memory were each given three plates, CD8 naive was given two plates, and CD8 memory was given one plate. To estimate repertoire size and how much clonotypes are shared between individuals, the study performed deep sequencing of blood TCR repertoires from roughly five healthy adults. To increase sequencing depth and limit assay-specific biases, different laboratories used diverse techniques to prepare libraries and sequence TCR repertoires. Per donor, leukapheresis produced somewhere between about 0.94 and 8.9 billion PBMCs. Results and caveats for the whole study, not just this receptor: Roughly 5% of naive CD4, roughly 3.6% of naive CD8, 2% to 2.5% of memory CD4, and around 0.4% of memory CD8 clonotypes were shared across several donors. Only blood was sampled, and tissue TCR repertoires likely differ from those in blood. Because the study included only a small number of donors, the genetic and exposure-history diversity represented was limited. Clonotypes shared by all four sorted-subset donors showed higher generation probabilities than non-shared clonotypes. Estimated clonotype richness was generally larger for naive than for memory subsets. Rarefaction of sorted-subset datasets indicated incomplete sequencing despite the large sequencing depth. Pairwise subsampling indicated that sequencing depth was expected to affect the degree of clonotype sharing among donors.

This receptor was identified in a man aged 18 to 29 in good health. The rearrangement combines TRBV18 with TRBJ1-4, with the identity of the D gene unclear. The sample was naive CD8+ T cells sorted from blood. The label giving this sample's cell subset or site can be read as: CD45RA+CCR7+. CDR3 region: CASSLGSSEKLFF. In nucleotide form, the sequence is TGTGCCAGCTCACTCGGGTCGAGCGAAAAACTGTTTTTT.